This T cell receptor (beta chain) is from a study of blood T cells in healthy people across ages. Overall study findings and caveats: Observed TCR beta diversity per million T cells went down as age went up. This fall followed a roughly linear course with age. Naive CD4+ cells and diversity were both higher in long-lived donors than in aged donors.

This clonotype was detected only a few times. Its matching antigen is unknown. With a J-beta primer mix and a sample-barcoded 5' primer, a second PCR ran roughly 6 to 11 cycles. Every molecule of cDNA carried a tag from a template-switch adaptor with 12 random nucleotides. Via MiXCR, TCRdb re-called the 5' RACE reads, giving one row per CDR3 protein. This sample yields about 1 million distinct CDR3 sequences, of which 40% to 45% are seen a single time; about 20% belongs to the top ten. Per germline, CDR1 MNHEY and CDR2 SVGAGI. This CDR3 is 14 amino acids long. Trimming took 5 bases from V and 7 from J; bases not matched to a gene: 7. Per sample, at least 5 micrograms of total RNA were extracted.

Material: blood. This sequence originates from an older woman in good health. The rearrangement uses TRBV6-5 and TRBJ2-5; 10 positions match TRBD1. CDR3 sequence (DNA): TGTGCCAGCAGTGCCCGGGACAGGGGTGGGACCCAGTACTTC. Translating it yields CASSARDRGGTQYF.